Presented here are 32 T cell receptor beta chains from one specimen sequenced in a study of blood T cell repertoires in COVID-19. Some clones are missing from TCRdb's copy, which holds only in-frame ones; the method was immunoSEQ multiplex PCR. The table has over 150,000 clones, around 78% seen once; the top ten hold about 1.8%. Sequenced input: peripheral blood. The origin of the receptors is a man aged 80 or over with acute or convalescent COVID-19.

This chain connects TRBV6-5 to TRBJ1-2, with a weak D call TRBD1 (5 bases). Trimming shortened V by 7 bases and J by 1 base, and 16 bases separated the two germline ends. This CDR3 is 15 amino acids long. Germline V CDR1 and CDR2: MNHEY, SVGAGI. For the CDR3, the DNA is TGTGCCAGCACAGGCAGGGCCTTAAATAACTATGGCTACACCTTC. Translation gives CASTGRALNNYGYTF.

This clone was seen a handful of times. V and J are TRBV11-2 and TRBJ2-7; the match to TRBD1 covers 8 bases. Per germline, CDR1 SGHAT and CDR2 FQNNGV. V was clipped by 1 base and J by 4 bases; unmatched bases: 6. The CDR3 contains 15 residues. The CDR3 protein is CASSLVGTGLYEQYF. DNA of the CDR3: TGTGCCAGCAGCTTAGTCGGGACAGGCTTATACGAGCAGTACTTC.

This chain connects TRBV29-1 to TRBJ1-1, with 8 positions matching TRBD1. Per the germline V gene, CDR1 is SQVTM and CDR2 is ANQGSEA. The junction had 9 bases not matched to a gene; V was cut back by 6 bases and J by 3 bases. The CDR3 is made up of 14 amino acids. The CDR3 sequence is CSVQAGQGDTEAFF. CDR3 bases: TGCAGCGTCCAGGCCGGACAGGGAGACACTGAAGCTTTCTTT.

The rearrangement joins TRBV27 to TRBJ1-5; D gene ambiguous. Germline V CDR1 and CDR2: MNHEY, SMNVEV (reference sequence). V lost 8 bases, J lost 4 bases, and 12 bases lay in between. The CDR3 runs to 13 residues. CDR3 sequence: CASPRGGNQPQHF. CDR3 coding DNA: TGTGCCAGCCCCCGGGGTGGAAATCAGCCCCAGCATTTT.

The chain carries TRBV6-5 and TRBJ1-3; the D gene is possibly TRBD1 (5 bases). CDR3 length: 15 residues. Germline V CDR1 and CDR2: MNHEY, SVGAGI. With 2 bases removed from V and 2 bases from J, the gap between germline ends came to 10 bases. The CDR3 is CASSYNRIPGNTIYF. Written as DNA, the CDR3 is TGTGCCAGCAGTTACAACAGGATCCCTGGAAACACCATATATTTT.

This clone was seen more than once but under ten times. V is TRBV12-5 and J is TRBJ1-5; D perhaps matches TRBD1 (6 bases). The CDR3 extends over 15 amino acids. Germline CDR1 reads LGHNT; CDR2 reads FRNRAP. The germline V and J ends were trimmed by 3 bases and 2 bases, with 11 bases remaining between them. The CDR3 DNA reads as TGTGCTAGTGGTTTCAGGGGAAACGGCAATCAGCCCCAGCATTTT. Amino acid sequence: CASGFRGNGNQPQHF.

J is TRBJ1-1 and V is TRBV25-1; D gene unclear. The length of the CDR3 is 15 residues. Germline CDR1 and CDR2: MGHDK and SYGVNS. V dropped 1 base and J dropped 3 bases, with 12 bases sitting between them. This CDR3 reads CASSESGKEYTEAFF. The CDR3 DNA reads TGTGCCAGCAGTGAATCCGGGAAAGAGTACACTGAAGCTTTCTTT.

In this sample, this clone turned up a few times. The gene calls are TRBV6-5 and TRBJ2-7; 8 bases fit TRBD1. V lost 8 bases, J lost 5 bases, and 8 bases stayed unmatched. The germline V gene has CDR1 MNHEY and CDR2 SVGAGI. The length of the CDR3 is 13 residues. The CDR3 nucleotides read TGTGCCAGCGCGCAGGGGGCGCGACACGAGCAGTACTTC. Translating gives CASAQGARHEQYF.

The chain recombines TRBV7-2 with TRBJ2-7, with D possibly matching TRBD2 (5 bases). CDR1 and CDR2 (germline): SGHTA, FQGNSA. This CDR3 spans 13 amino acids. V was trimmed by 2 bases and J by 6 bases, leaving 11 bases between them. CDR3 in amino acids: CASSLSNSGEQYF. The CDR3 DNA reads TGTGCCAGCAGCTTAAGTAACAGCGGCGAGCAGTACTTC. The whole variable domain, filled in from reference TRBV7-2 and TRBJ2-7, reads GAGVSQSPSNKVTEKGKDVELRCDPISGHTALYWYRQSLGQGLEFLIYFQGNSAPDKSGLPSDRFSAERTGGSVSTLTIQRTQQEDSAVYLCASSLSNSGEQYFGPGTRLTVT.

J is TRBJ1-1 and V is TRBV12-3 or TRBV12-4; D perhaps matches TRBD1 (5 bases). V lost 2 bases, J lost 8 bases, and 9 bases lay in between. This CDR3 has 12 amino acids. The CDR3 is CASSLLGREAFF. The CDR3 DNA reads TGTGCCAGCAGTTTACTGGGGCGAGAAGCTTTCTTT.

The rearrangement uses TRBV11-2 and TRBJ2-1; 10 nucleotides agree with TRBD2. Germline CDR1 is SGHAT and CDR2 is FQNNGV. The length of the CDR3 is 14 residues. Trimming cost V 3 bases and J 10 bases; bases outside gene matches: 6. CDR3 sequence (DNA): TGTGCCAGCAGCTTTACTAGCGGGGACAGCGAGCAGTTCTTC. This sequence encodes CASSFTSGDSEQFF.

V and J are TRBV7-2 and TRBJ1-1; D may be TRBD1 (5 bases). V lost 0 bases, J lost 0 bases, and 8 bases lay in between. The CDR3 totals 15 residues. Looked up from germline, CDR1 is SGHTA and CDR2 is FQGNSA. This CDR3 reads CASSLAPGMNTEAFF. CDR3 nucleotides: TGTGCCAGCAGCTTAGCTCCAGGGATGAACACTGAAGCTTTCTTT.

For the CDR3, the DNA is TGTGCCAGCAGTGGGCAGGGTAACACTGAAGCTTTCTTT. Residues: CASSGQGNTEAFF. V and J are TRBV2 and TRBJ1-1, with D possibly matching TRBD1 (5 bases). The germline gives CDR1 SNHLY, CDR2 FYNNEI. The CDR3 is 13 residues long. Trimming took off 4 bases at V and 2 bases at J, with 8 bases between the two ends.

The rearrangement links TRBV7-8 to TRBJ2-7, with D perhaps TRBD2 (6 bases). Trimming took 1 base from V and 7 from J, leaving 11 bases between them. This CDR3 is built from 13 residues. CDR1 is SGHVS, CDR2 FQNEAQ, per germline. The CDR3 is CASSLVRGGEQYV. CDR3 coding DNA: TGTGCCAGCAGCTTAGTACGGGGAGGTGAGCAGTACGTC.

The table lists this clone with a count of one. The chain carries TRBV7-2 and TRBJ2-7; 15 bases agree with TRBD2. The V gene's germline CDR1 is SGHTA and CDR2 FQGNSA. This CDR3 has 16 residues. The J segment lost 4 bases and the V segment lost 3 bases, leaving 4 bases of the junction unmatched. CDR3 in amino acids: CASSLEGTSGGYEQYF. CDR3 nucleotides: TGTGCCAGCAGCTTGGAAGGGACTAGCGGGGGGTACGAGCAGTACTTC.

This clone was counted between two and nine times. CDR3 DNA: TGTGCCAGCAGCTTGGCCGGCGGGCAAAACTATGGCTACACCTTC. Translating it yields CASSLAGGQNYGYTF. The V and J genes are TRBV5-4 and TRBJ1-2; D not resolved. The CDR3 consists of 15 residues. Germline loops: CDR1 SGHNT, CDR2 YYREEE (reference sequence). Trimming stripped 0 bases from V and 2 bases from J, with 11 bases between.

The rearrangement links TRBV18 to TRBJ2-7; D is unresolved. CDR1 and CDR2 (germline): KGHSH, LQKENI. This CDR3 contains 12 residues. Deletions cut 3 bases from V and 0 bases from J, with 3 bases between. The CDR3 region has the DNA TGTGCCAGCTCACCCTACTCCTACGAGCAGTACTTC. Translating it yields CASSPYSYEQYF.

As DNA, the CDR3 is TGCAGCGCTGCCGGGACTGAATACCAAGAGACCCAGTACTTC. This encodes CSAAGTEYQETQYF. The V gene is TRBV29-1, the J gene TRBJ2-5, with D tentatively TRBD2 (6 bases). The V end lost 7 bases, the J end lost 0 bases, and 15 bases lay between the germline ends. Germline V gene data show CDR1 as SQVTM and CDR2 as ANQGSEA. There are 14 residues in the CDR3.

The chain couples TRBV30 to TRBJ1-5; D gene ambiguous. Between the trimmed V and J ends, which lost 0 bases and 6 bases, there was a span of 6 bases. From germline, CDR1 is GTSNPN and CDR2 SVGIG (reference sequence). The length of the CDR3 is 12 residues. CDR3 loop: CAWSVLGQPQHF. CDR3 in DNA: TGTGCCTGGAGTGTACTTGGTCAGCCCCAGCATTTT.

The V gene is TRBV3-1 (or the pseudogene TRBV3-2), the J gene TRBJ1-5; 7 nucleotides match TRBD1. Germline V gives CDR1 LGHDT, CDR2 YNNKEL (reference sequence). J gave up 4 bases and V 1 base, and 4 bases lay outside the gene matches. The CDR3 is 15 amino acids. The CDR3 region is CASSQGNRGNQPQHF. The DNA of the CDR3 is TGTGCCAGCAGCCAAGGGAACAGGGGTAATCAGCCCCAGCATTTT.

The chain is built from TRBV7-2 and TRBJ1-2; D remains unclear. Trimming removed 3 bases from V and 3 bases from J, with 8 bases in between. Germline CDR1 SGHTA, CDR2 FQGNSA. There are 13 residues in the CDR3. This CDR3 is CASSFEQYYGYTF. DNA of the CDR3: TGTGCCAGCAGCTTTGAACAGTACTATGGCTACACCTTC.

DNA of the CDR3: TGTGCCAGCAGCTTAGGAGTTGGGGCTCGCGGCTACACCTTC. Residues: CASSLGVGARGYTF. The chain has TRBV7-9 and TRBJ1-2, with TRBD1 as a possible D gene (5 bases). The V end was cut by 1 base, the J end by 8 bases, with 14 bases between. The CDR3 is 14 residues long. CDR1 SEHNR and CDR2 FQNEAQ come from the germline V gene (reference sequence).

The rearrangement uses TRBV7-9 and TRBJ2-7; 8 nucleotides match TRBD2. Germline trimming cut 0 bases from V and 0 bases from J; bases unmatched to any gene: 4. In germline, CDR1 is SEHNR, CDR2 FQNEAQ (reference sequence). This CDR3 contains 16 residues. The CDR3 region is CASSLAGAGDSYEQYV. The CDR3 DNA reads TGTGCCAGCAGCTTAGCAGGAGCGGGGGACTCCTACGAGCAGTACGTC.

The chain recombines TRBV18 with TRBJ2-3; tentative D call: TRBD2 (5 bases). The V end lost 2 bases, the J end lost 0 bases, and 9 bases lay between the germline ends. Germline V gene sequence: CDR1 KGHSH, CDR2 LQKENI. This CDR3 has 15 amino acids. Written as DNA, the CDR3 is TGTGCCAGCTCACCATGGGGAGCGAGCACAGATACGCAGTATTTT. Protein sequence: CASSPWGASTDTQYF.

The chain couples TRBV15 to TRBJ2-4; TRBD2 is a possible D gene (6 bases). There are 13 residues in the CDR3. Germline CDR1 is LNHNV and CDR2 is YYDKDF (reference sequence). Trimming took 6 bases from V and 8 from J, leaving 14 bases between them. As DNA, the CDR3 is TGTGCCACCAGACCCCGGGAGCGACACATTCAGTACTTC. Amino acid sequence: CATRPRERHIQYF.

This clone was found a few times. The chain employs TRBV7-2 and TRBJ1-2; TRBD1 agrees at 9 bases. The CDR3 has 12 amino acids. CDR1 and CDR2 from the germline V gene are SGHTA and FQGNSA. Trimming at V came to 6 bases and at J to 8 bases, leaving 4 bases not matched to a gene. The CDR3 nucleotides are TGTGCCAGCAGACAGGGGGCGGGCGGCTACACCTTC. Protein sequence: CASRQGAGGYTF.

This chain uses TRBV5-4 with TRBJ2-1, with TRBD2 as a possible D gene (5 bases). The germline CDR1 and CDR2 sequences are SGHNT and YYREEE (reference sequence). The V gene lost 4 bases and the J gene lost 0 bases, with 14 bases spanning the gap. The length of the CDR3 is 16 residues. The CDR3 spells CASSPGFGVSYNEQFF. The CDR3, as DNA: TGTGCCAGCAGCCCGGGGTTCGGCGTCTCCTACAATGAGCAGTTCTTC.

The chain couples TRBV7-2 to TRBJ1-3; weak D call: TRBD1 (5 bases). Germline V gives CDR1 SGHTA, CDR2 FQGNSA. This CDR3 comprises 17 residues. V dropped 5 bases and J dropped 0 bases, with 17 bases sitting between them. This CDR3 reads CASSLGRGAHSGNTIYF. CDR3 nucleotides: TGTGCCAGCAGCCTTGGTCGTGGGGCGCACTCTGGAAACACCATATATTTT.

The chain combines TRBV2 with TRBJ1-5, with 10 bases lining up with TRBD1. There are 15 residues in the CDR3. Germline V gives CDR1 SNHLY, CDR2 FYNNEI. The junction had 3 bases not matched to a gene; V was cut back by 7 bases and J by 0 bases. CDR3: CASMGQGYSNQPQHF. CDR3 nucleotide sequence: TGTGCCAGCATGGGACAGGGGTATAGCAATCAGCCCCAGCATTTT.

The CDR3 loop is CASSRGQGETEAFF. CDR3 bases: TGCGCCAGCAGCCGGGGACAGGGAGAGACTGAAGCTTTCTTT. V and J are TRBV4-3 and TRBJ1-1; 9 nucleotides line up with TRBD1. The CDR3 is 14 residues long. The germline V gene encodes CDR1 LGHNA and CDR2 YSLEER. J lost 5 bases, V lost 4 bases, and 5 bases had no gene match.

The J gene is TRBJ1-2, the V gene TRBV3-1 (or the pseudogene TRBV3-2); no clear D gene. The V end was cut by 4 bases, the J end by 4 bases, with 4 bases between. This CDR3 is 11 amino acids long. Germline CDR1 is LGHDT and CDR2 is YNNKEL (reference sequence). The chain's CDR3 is CASSRLYGYTF. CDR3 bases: TGTGCCAGCAGCCGACTCTATGGCTACACCTTC.

Here the CDR3 DNA reads TGTGCCAGCAGCCAAGATCCGGCTAGAGGAGAGACCCAGTACTTC. Amino acid sequence: CASSQDPARGETQYF. The rearrangement links TRBV3-1 (or the pseudogene TRBV3-2) to TRBJ2-5; D not resolved. The V end lost 0 bases, the J end lost 4 bases, and 12 bases lay between the germline ends. The CDR3 consists of 15 residues. In germline, CDR1 is LGHDT, CDR2 YNNKEL (reference sequence).